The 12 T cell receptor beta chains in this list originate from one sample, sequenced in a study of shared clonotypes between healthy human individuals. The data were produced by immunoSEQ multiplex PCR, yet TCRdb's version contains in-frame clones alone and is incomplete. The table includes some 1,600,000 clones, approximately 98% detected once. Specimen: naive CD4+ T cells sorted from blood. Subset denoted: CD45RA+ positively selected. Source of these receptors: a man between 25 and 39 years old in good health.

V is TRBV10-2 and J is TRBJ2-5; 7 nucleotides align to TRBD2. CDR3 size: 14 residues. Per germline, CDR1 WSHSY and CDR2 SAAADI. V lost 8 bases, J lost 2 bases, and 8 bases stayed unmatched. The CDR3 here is CASHGTTGQETQYF. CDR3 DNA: TGCGCCAGCCACGGGACTACCGGACAAGAGACCCAGTACTTC.

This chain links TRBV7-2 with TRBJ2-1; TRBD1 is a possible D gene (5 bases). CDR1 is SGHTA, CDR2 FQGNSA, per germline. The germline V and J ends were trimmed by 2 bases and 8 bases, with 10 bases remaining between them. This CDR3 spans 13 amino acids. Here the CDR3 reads CASSLLGAHEQFF. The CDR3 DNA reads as TGTGCCAGCAGCTTATTAGGGGCCCATGAGCAGTTCTTC.

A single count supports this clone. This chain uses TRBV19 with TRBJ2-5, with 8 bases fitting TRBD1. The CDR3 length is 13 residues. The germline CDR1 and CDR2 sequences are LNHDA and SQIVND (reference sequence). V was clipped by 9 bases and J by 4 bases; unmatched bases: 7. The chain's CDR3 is CASSLGQGETQYF. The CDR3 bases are TGTGCCAGCAGCTTAGGACAGGGAGAGACCCAGTACTTC.

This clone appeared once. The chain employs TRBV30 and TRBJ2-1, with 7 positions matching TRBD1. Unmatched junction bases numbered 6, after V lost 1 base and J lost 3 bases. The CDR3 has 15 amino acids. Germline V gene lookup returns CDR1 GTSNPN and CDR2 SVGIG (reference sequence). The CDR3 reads CAWSAQDRFYNEQFF. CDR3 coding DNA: TGTGCCTGGAGTGCCCAGGACAGGTTCTACAATGAGCAGTTCTTC.

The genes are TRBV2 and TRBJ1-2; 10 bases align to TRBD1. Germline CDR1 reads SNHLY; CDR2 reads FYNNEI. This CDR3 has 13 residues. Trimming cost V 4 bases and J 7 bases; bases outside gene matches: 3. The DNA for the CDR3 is TGTGCCAGCAGTGCGGGACAGGGGTTTGGCTACACCTTC. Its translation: CASSAGQGFGYTF.

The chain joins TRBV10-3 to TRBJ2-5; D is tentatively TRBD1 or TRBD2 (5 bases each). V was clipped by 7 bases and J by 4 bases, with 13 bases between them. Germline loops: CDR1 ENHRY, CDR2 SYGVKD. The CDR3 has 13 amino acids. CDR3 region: CAIMGRGAETQYF. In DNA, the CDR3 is TGTGCCATCATGGGCCGAGGGGCAGAGACCCAGTACTTC.

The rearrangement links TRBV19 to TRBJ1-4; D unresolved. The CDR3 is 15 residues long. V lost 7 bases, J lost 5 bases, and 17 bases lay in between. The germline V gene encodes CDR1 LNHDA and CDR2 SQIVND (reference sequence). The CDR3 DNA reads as TGTGCCAGTACCCACCCCAGTTCCGCGAATGAAAAACTGTTTTTT. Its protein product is CASTHPSSANEKLFF.

CDR3 coding DNA: TGCGCCAGCAGCCAAGATTATCGTATCGGGACAGGGACGAGCTACACCTTC. Amino acid sequence: CASSQDYRIGTGTSYTF. The chain joins TRBV4-3 to TRBJ1-2; TRBD1 agrees at 9 bases. This CDR3 region has 17 residues. The ends lost 0 bases at V and 9 bases at J; junction bases unmatched: 14. The germline V gene encodes CDR1 LGHNA and CDR2 YSLEER.

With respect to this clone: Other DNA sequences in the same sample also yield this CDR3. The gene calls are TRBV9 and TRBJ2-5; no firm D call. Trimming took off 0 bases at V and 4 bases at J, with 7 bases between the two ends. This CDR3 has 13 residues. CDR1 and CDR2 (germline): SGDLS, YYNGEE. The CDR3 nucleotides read TGTGCCAGCAGCGTAGTAGGGTCAGAGACCCAGTACTTC. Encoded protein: CASSVVGSETQYF.

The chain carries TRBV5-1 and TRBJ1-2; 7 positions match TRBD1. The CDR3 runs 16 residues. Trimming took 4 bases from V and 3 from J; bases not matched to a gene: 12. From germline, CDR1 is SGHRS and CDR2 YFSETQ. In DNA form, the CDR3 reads TGCGCCAGCAGCCGGGACAGCCGTCTGGGGCACTATGGCTACACCTTC. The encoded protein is CASSRDSRLGHYGYTF.

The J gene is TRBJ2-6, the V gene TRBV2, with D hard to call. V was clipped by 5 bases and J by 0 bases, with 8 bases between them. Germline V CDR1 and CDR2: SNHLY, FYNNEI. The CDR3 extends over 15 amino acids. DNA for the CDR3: TGTGCCAGCAGTAACACCCACTCTGGGGCCAACGTCCTGACTTTC. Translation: CASSNTHSGANVLTF.

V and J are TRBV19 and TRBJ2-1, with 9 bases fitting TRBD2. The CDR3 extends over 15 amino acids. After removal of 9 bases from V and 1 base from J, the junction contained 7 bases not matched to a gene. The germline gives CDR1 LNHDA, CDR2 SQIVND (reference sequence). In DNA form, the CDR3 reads TGTGCCAGCGCCATAGCGGGAGCGTCCTACAATGAGCAGTTCTTC. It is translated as CASAIAGASYNEQFF.